A selection of T cell receptor beta chains follows, all from one sample in a study of T cell responses to AZD1222 COVID-19 vaccine. The data were produced by immunoSEQ multiplex PCR, yet TCRdb's version contains in-frame clones alone and is incomplete. This table has around 160,000 clones, more than 85% appearing once. The material was peripheral blood, obtained on day 0 of AZD1222 vaccination. The source of these receptors is an adult in good health. CDR3s include the opening cysteine and the closing phenylalanine or tryptophan. D genes are given only for firm matches. Some rows mark clone size as missing; the rest say once, few, many or name a class of expanded clone.

CDR3 protein: CASSIASPGNNCSGNTIYF
CDR3 DNA: TGTGCCAGTAGTATAGCCTCTCCCGGTAACAACTGCTCTGGAAACACCATATATTTT
J gene: TRBJ1-3
CDR3 length: 19
V gene: TRBV19
clone size: .
D gene: .

CDR3 protein: CSARVNYEQYF
CDR3 DNA: TGCAGTGCTAGAGTCAACTACGAGCAGTACTTC
J gene: TRBJ2-7
CDR3 length: 11
V gene: TRBV20-1
clone size: .
D gene: .

CDR3 protein: CASSLERTGELFF
CDR3 DNA: TGTGCCAGCAGTTTAGAGCGGACCGGGGAGCTGTTTTTT
J gene: TRBJ2-2
CDR3 length: 13
V gene: TRBV27
clone size: .
D gene: .

CDR3 protein: CASSPRPMGETQYF
CDR3 DNA: TGTGCCAGCAGCCCCCGGCCGATGGGAGAGACCCAGTACTTC
J gene: TRBJ2-5
CDR3 length: 14
V gene: TRBV11-2
clone size: .
D gene: .

CDR3 protein: CASSHTGNSYEQYF
CDR3 DNA: TGCGCCAGCAGCCACACCGGGAACTCCTACGAGCAGTACTTC
J gene: TRBJ2-7
CDR3 length: 14
V gene: TRBV4-3
clone size: .
D gene: .

CDR3 protein: CAIRGTDTQYF
CDR3 DNA: TGTGCCATCAGGGGCACAGATACGCAGTATTTT
J gene: TRBJ2-3
CDR3 length: 11
V gene: TRBV10-3
clone size: .
D gene: .

CDR3 protein: CASSVLGSPEAFF
CDR3 DNA: TGTGCCAGCAGCGTGCTGGGCAGCCCCGAAGCTTTCTTT
J gene: TRBJ1-1
CDR3 length: 13
V gene: TRBV9
clone size: .
D gene: .

CDR3 protein: CASSRGAGEGANVLTF
CDR3 DNA: TGTGCCAGCAGCCGAGGGGCCGGTGAGGGGGCCAACGTCCTGACTTTC
J gene: TRBJ2-6
CDR3 length: 16
V gene: TRBV7-8
clone size: .
D gene: .

CDR3 protein: CASTAEGTAYEQYF
CDR3 DNA: TGTGCCAGCACGGCGGAGGGAACGGCCTACGAGCAGTACTTC
J gene: TRBJ2-7
CDR3 length: 14
V gene: TRBV5-6
clone size: .
D gene: .

CDR3 protein: CASSSERDSGNTIYF
CDR3 DNA: TGTGCCAGCAGCTCCGAAAGAGACTCTGGAAACACCATATATTTT
J gene: TRBJ1-3
CDR3 length: 15
V gene: TRBV11-1
clone size: .
D gene: .

CDR3 protein: CASSRHFRDRVGPYEQYF
CDR3 DNA: TGTGCCAGCAGCCGCCATTTCCGGGACAGGGTTGGTCCCTACGAGCAGTACTTC
J gene: TRBJ2-7
CDR3 length: 18
V gene: TRBV6-2/TRBV6-3
clone size: many
D gene: TRBD1

CDR3 protein: CASSFLGKLFF
CDR3 DNA: TGTGCCAGCAGTTTCCTGGGGAAACTGTTTTTT
J gene: TRBJ1-4
CDR3 length: 11
V gene: TRBV12-3/TRBV12-4
clone size: once
D gene: .

CDR3 protein: CASSYSPHQPQHF
CDR3 DNA: TGTGCCAGCAGTTACTCCCCCCATCAGCCCCAGCATTTT
J gene: TRBJ1-5
CDR3 length: 13
V gene: TRBV6-5
clone size: .
D gene: .

CDR3 protein: CASSYGGKGGDTQYF
CDR3 DNA: TGTGCCAGCAGTTACGGCGGCAAGGGCGGGGATACGCAGTATTTT
J gene: TRBJ2-3
CDR3 length: 15
V gene: TRBV6-5
clone size: .
D gene: .

CDR3 protein: CASSSSHFQGPSSYNEQFF
CDR3 DNA: TGTGCCAGCAGCTCCTCCCACTTTCAGGGACCGAGCTCCTACAATGAGCAGTTCTTC
J gene: TRBJ2-1
CDR3 length: 19
V gene: TRBV7-2
clone size: .
D gene: .

CDR3 protein: CASSPEVTVDTEAFF
CDR3 DNA: TGTGCCAGCAGTCCAGAGGTCACGGTGGACACTGAAGCTTTCTTT
J gene: TRBJ1-1
CDR3 length: 15
V gene: TRBV7-9
clone size: .
D gene: .

CDR3 protein: CASSFLGQGAQPQHF
CDR3 DNA: TGTGCCAGCAGTTTCCTAGGACAGGGGGCCCAGCCCCAGCATTTT
J gene: TRBJ1-5
CDR3 length: 15
V gene: TRBV28
clone size: .
D gene: TRBD1

CDR3 protein: CSAGTDTQYF
CDR3 DNA: TGCAGTGCCGGTACAGATACGCAGTATTTT
J gene: TRBJ2-3
CDR3 length: 10
V gene: TRBV20-1
clone size: .
D gene: .

CDR3 protein: CASSWAAGQLMNTEAFF
CDR3 DNA: TGCGCCAGCAGCTGGGCGGCGGGACAACTAATGAACACTGAAGCTTTCTTT
J gene: TRBJ1-1
CDR3 length: 17
V gene: TRBV5-1
clone size: .
D gene: .

CDR3 protein: CASSTRDRNTEAFF
CDR3 DNA: TGTGCCAGCAGCACCCGGGACAGGAACACTGAAGCTTTCTTC
J gene: TRBJ1-1
CDR3 length: 14
V gene: TRBV21-1
clone size: .
D gene: .

CDR3 protein: CASSPGTGVLNTQYF
CDR3 DNA: TGTGCCAGCAGCCCCGGGACAGGGGTTTTGAATACGCAGTATTTT
J gene: TRBJ2-3
CDR3 length: 15
V gene: TRBV7-3
clone size: once
D gene: TRBD1

CDR3 protein: CASSQEQGQTEAFF
CDR3 DNA: TGTGCCAGCAGCCAAGAGCAGGGTCAAACTGAAGCTTTCTTT
J gene: TRBJ1-1
CDR3 length: 14
V gene: TRBV4-2
clone size: few
D gene: .

CDR3 protein: CSASISLATNEKLFF
CDR3 DNA: TGCAGTGCTAGTATTTCCCTTGCAACTAATGAAAAACTGTTTTTT
J gene: TRBJ1-4
CDR3 length: 15
V gene: TRBV20-1
clone size: .
D gene: .

CDR3 protein: CASSFGQGDHLSGYTF
CDR3 DNA: TGTGCCAGTTCGTTCGGACAGGGGGATCATTTGAGTGGCTACACCTTC
J gene: TRBJ1-2
CDR3 length: 16
V gene: TRBV19
clone size: .
D gene: TRBD1

CDR3 protein: CASSDGDRGLETQYF
CDR3 DNA: TGTGCCAGCAGCGATGGCGACAGGGGGTTGGAGACCCAGTACTTC
J gene: TRBJ2-5
CDR3 length: 15
V gene: TRBV9
clone size: .
D gene: TRBD1

CDR3 protein: CASSSRRGETDTEAFF
CDR3 DNA: TGTGCCAGCAGCTCCAGGCGGGGGGAGACGGACACTGAAGCTTTCTTT
J gene: TRBJ1-1
CDR3 length: 16
V gene: TRBV11-2
clone size: .
D gene: .

CDR3 protein: CASSVGDSYEQYF
CDR3 DNA: TGTGCCAGCAGCGTAGGTGACAGCTACGAGCAGTACTTC
J gene: TRBJ2-7
CDR3 length: 13
V gene: TRBV9
clone size: .
D gene: .

CDR3 protein: CASSLDLSLGYKETQYF
CDR3 DNA: TGTGCCAGCAGCTTAGATTTAAGCCTCGGATATAAAGAGACCCAGTACTTC
J gene: TRBJ2-5
CDR3 length: 17
V gene: TRBV11-2
clone size: .
D gene: .

CDR3 protein: CASSNNRCGRPYEGYTF
CDR3 DNA: TGTGCCAGCAGCAACAACCGGTGTGGACGGCCCTATGAGGGCTACACCTTC
J gene: TRBJ1-2
CDR3 length: 17
V gene: TRBV21-1
clone size: .
D gene: .

CDR3 protein: CASSSGGVNQPQHF
CDR3 DNA: TGTGCCAGCAGCTCGGGGGGGGTGAATCAGCCCCAGCATTTT
J gene: TRBJ1-5
CDR3 length: 14
V gene: TRBV7-2
clone size: once
D gene: .

CDR3 protein: CAWGTGINTGELFF
CDR3 DNA: TGTGCCTGGGGGACAGGGATTAACACCGGGGAGCTGTTTTTT
J gene: TRBJ2-2
CDR3 length: 14
V gene: TRBV30
clone size: .
D gene: TRBD1

CDR3 protein: CASSSKFGEGYGYTF
CDR3 DNA: TGTGCCAGCAGCTCAAAATTTGGCGAGGGCTATGGCTACACCTTC
J gene: TRBJ1-2
CDR3 length: 15
V gene: TRBV7-2
clone size: .
D gene: .